This entry describes one T cell receptor (beta chain). Clones were sequenced by immunoSEQ multiplex PCR, and TCRdb holds only the in-frame ones, with some missing. This table holds approximately 150,000 clones, roughly 86% found once. This entry belongs to a study of T cell responses to AZD1222 COVID-19 vaccine. CDR1 and CDR2 from the germline V gene are SGDLS and YYNGEE. This CDR3 is 15 amino acids long. Trimming took 0 bases from V and 4 from J, leaving 13 bases between them. This receptor was taken from an adult who received the MenACWY meningococcal vaccine as a control. The chain combines TRBV9 with TRBJ2-5; D may correspond to TRBD1 or TRBD2 (6 bases each). The sequenced sample was peripheral blood, obtained 28 days after the second dose of the MenACWY control vaccine. The CDR3 nucleotides are TGTGCCAGCAGCGTAGGTTTCAGGGGAGGAGAGACCCAGTACTTC. Protein sequence: CASSVGFRGGETQYF.